The 25 T cell receptor beta chains presented below share a single source sample, sequenced in a study of CD8 T cells in ankylosing spondylitis. In TCRdb, the 5' RACE reads were re-called with MiXCR into one record per CDR3 protein. The data show around 250,000 distinct CDR3 sequences, roughly a tenth seen once. The material sequenced was blood, either unsorted or a sorted T cell fraction (not recorded which). The receptors stem from a male donor with ankylosing spondylitis or in good health (not recorded which).

This clonotype has ten or more counts. This chain connects TRBV20-1 to TRBJ2-7; the D gene is possibly TRBD2 (5 bases). Trimming took off 2 bases at V and 3 bases at J, with 11 bases between the two ends. Germline CDR1 and CDR2: DFQATT and SNEGSKA (reference sequence). The CDR3 is 13 residues long. DNA of the CDR3: TGCAGTGCTAGAACGGAGGCAGGCTACGAGCAGTACTTC. This gives the protein CSARTEAGYEQYF.

This clonotype was picked up a small number of times. The chain has TRBV20-1 and TRBJ2-7; 9 bases agree with TRBD2. The CDR3 length is 14 residues. With 1 base clipped from V and 4 bases from J, the junction kept 5 bases outside the gene matches. CDR1 DFQATT and CDR2 SNEGSKA come from the germline V gene (reference sequence). Here the CDR3 reads CSARGGRDLYEQYF. Written as DNA, the CDR3 is TGCAGTGCTAGAGGCGGGAGGGATCTTTACGAGCAGTACTTC.

This clonotype came up many times. V gene TRBV12-3 or TRBV12-4 combines with J gene TRBJ1-2, with unresolved D. Trimming cost V 6 bases and J 8 bases, with 10 bases left between them. The CDR3 is 11 residues long. The chain's CDR3 is CASRNSIGYTF. The DNA of the CDR3 is TGTGCCAGCAGGAACAGCATAGGCTACACCTTC.

This clonotype was seen many times. The rearrangement joins TRBV6-5 to TRBJ2-2; 10 nucleotides align to TRBD1. CDR1 is MNHEY, CDR2 SVGAGI, per germline. The J segment lost 6 bases and the V segment lost 4 bases, leaving 8 bases of the junction unmatched. The CDR3 totals 16 residues. The CDR3 coding sequence is TGTGCCAGCAGTTTCGACAGGGGGCGGGTCCCCGGGGAGCTGTTTTTT. This codes for CASSFDRGRVPGELFF.

A note on this clonotype: A much larger clone differs from this one at a single base, so this may be a read error. V usage is TRBV7-8 and J usage is TRBJ1-2; D gene uncertain. The CDR3 spans 13 residues. Per germline, CDR1 SGHVS and CDR2 FQNEAQ. The CDR3 coding sequence is TGTGTCAGCAGCACCCTCTTTGACTATGGCTACACCTTC. It is translated as CVSSTLFDYGYTF.

V gene TRBV5-6 combines with J gene TRBJ2-7, with 7 nucleotides matching TRBD1. Germline CDR1 is SGHDT and CDR2 is YYEEEE. V dropped 3 bases and J dropped 3; count of bases not matched to a gene: 18. The CDR3 sequence is 18 residues long. The CDR3 DNA is TGTGCCAGCAGCTGGACGACAGGGATCTCTACAGTATTCTACGAGCAGTACTTC. Amino acid sequence: CASSWTTGISTVFYEQYF.

Points on this clonotype: A read error may be the cause here, since a much bigger clone is one base away. The chain combines TRBV5-1 with TRBJ2-3, with 14 positions matching TRBD2. The J segment lost 4 bases and the V segment lost 4 bases, leaving 5 bases of the junction unmatched. The CDR3 runs 16 residues. Germline values: CDR1 SGHRS, CDR2 YFSETQ. The CDR3 loop reads CASSTGLAGGPDTQYF. DNA of the CDR3: TGCGCCAGCAGCACCGGACTAGCGGGAGGCCCAGATACGCAGTATTTT.

This clonotype turned up a few times. V is TRBV28 and J is TRBJ2-2; TRBD1 aligns across 7 bases. V dropped 8 bases and J dropped 2; count of bases not matched to a gene: 8. CDR1 and CDR2 (germline): MDHEN, SYDVKM. CDR3 length equals 15 residues. DNA of the CDR3: TGTGCCAGCGAGGGGGCAGGGGCCAACACCGGGGAGCTGTTTTTT. Translation: CASEGAGANTGELFF.

This clonotype was found many times. This chain joins TRBV5-1 and TRBJ2-7, with D tentatively TRBD2 (6 bases). Germline lookup yields CDR1 SGHRS and CDR2 YFSETQ. V gave up 2 bases and J gave up 0 bases, with 12 bases separating them. This CDR3 contains 15 residues. The CDR3 DNA sequence: TGCGCCAGCAGCTTCTCCTGGCGGGACTCCTACGAGCAGTACTTC. Protein sequence: CASSFSWRDSYEQYF.

J is TRBJ2-1 and V is TRBV24-1, with a weak D call TRBD2 (6 bases). CDR1 and CDR2 from the germline V gene are KGHDR and SFDVKD. V lost 5 bases and J lost 2, with 12 bases in between. CDR3 length equals 15 residues. This CDR3 is CATSVVGGPYNEQFF. As DNA, the CDR3 is TGTGCCACCAGTGTGGTGGGAGGCCCCTACAATGAGCAGTTCTTC.

J is TRBJ2-1 and V is TRBV29-1; D is unclear. The CDR3 totals 14 residues. The V gene's germline CDR1 is SQVTM and CDR2 ANQGSEA. The V end was cut by 6 bases, the J end by 2 bases, with 14 bases between. CDR3 bases: TGCAGCGTAGGAGCGCCCAGTACCTACAATGAGCAGTTCTTC. This encodes CSVGAPSTYNEQFF.

This clonotype was detected ten times or more. V gene TRBV20-1 combines with J gene TRBJ2-1; 8 bases fit TRBD2. From germline, CDR1 is DFQATT and CDR2 SNEGSKA (reference sequence). The CDR3 covers 18 residues. The V and J ends lost 1 base and 6 bases, in that order; junction bases with no gene match: 17. In DNA form, the CDR3 reads TGCAGTGCTAGAGGACTCATGTCAACGGGAGGGGTGATCAATGAGCAGTTCTTC. Protein product: CSARGLMSTGGVINEQFF.

This clonotype was detected many times. The J gene is TRBJ2-1, the V gene TRBV9; 8 bases line up with TRBD2. Germline V gene sequence: CDR1 SGDLS, CDR2 YYNGEE. CDR3 length: 16 residues. Trimming at V came to 4 bases and at J to 4 bases, leaving 10 bases not matched to a gene. The CDR3 bases are TGTGCCAGCAGCTTAGCGGGACAAACGGGTTACAATGAGCAGTTCTTC. It is translated as CASSLAGQTGYNEQFF.

In this sample, this clonotype turned up many times. The J gene is TRBJ2-5, the V gene TRBV5-1; the match to TRBD2 covers 9 bases. The CDR3 contains 14 residues. Germline assignment: CDR1 SGHRS and CDR2 YFSETQ. Germline trimming cut 2 bases from V and 4 bases from J; bases unmatched to any gene: 3. The CDR3 loop reads CASSFAGGGETQYF. The CDR3 nucleotides read TGCGCCAGCAGCTTTGCGGGAGGGGGAGAGACCCAGTACTTC.

This clonotype was counted many times. The rearrangement uses TRBV5-1 and TRBJ2-1; 7 bases align to TRBD2. Per germline, CDR1 SGHRS and CDR2 YFSETQ. Unmatched junction bases numbered 13, after V lost 4 bases and J lost 9 bases. The CDR3 contains 15 residues. CDR3 in amino acids: CASSLSRTSHPEQFF. CDR3 DNA sequence: TGCGCCAGCAGCCTTTCCCGGACTAGTCATCCTGAGCAGTTCTTC.

The V call is TRBV11-2, the J call TRBJ1-2, with 7 bases lining up with TRBD1. J lost 4 bases, V lost 5 bases, and 7 bases had no gene match. CDR1 and CDR2 from the germline V gene are SGHAT and FQNNGV. The CDR3 is 14 residues long. DNA of the CDR3: TGTGCCAGCAGCCGCCAGAGGACAGGCTATGGCTACACCTTC. Encoded protein: CASSRQRTGYGYTF.

This clonotype was detected many times. This rearrangement joins TRBV5-1 to TRBJ2-2; tentative D call: TRBD2 (6 bases). Germline CDR1 SGHRS, CDR2 YFSETQ. The V gene lost 3 bases and the J gene lost 1 base, with 7 bases spanning the gap. The length of the CDR3 is 14 residues. The CDR3 loop is CASSYGRNTGELFF. The CDR3 nucleotides read TGCGCCAGCAGCTACGGGAGGAACACCGGGGAGCTGTTTTTT.

This clonotype was detected many times. V is TRBV20-1 and J is TRBJ2-5, with D uncertain. The germline CDR1 and CDR2 sequences are DFQATT and SNEGSKA (reference sequence). The V gene lost 6 bases and the J gene lost 2 bases, with 13 bases spanning the gap. The CDR3 runs 13 residues. Here the CDR3 DNA reads TGCAGTGCCAGTAGGCTAGGACAAGAGACCCAGTACTTC. Its protein is CSASRLGQETQYF.

This clonotype has just a few counts. The chain uses TRBV5-6 and TRBJ1-4, with TRBD1 matching 8 bases. Germline V CDR1 and CDR2: SGHDT, YYEEEE. V shed 4 bases and J 8 bases; nucleotides not matched to a gene: 10. The CDR3 is 15 residues long. In nucleotides, the CDR3 is TGTGCCAGCAGCCCTGGGACAGGAAGTAGGGAAAAACTGTTTTTT. This codes for CASSPGTGSREKLFF. The complete variable domain, with remaining parts taken from reference TRBV5-6 and TRBJ1-4, reads DAGVTQSPTHLIKTRGQQVTLRCSPKSGHDTVSWYQQALGQGPQFIFQYYEEEERQRGNFPDRFSGHQFPNYSSELNVNALLLGDSALYLCASSPGTGSREKLFFGSGTQLSVL.

This clonotype came up many times. The gene calls are TRBV4-1 and TRBJ2-2; 9 bases are shared with TRBD2. This CDR3 is 16 amino acids long. V was clipped by 0 bases and J by 7 bases; unmatched bases: 6. The germline V gene has CDR1 MGHRA and CDR2 YSYEKL. CDR3 residues: CASSQDLGSGGGELFF. The CDR3 DNA sequence: TGCGCCAGCAGCCAAGATCTGGGTAGCGGGGGCGGGGAGCTGTTTTTT.

The chain couples TRBV12-3 or TRBV12-4 to TRBJ2-1, with D perhaps matching TRBD2 (5 bases). V was shortened by 3 bases and J by 10 bases, with 7 bases between the two germline ends. The CDR3 loop spans 11 amino acids. Here the CDR3 DNA reads TGTGCCAGCAGTTTTGGGGAGGAGCAGTTCTTC. Translating it yields CASSFGEEQFF.

At least ten counts were recorded for this clonotype. This chain connects TRBV20-1 to TRBJ2-5, with 7 bases fitting TRBD2. The CDR3 runs to 13 residues. CDR1 is DFQATT and CDR2 is SNEGSKA in the germline V gene (reference sequence). V lost 8 bases and J lost 2; bases outside the gene matches: 8. CDR3 residues: CSSPSSGQETQYF. The CDR3 bases are TGCAGTTCTCCCTCTAGCGGACAAGAGACCCAGTACTTC.

This clonotype was counted at least ten times. The chain couples TRBV5-1 to TRBJ1-1; 7 positions match TRBD1. Germline CDR1 is SGHRS and CDR2 is YFSETQ. The J segment lost 4 bases and the V segment lost 3 bases, leaving 6 bases of the junction unmatched. This CDR3 contains 14 residues. DNA of the CDR3: TGCGCCAGCAGCTCAAGACAGGGTCCCACTGAAGCTTTCTTT. It translates to CASSSRQGPTEAFF.

This clonotype was picked up a small number of times. This chain connects TRBV11-2 to TRBJ2-1, with D maybe TRBD2 (5 bases). The CDR3 is made up of 13 amino acids. V gave up 1 base and J gave up 8 bases, with 9 bases separating them. From germline, CDR1 is SGHAT and CDR2 FQNNGV. CDR3 bases: TGTGCCAGCAGCTTAGCGGGAACCGATGAGCAGTTCTTC. Amino acid sequence: CASSLAGTDEQFF.

This clonotype was seen ten or more times. The V and J genes are TRBV10-3 and TRBJ2-5; the match to TRBD1 covers 7 bases. The germline V gene encodes CDR1 ENHRY and CDR2 SYGVKD. CDR3 size: 13 residues. V trimming: 6 bases; J trimming: 4 bases; junction bases outside the gene matches: 5. The CDR3 loop reads CAIREDRAETQYF. For the CDR3, the DNA is TGTGCCATCAGGGAAGACAGGGCAGAGACCCAGTACTTC.